This T cell receptor (beta chain) is drawn from a study of OX40 agonist ivuxolimab in advanced cancers. Study-wide context: Ivuxolimab, an agonist antibody against OX40 (CD134), was given to patients. Participants averaged approximately 61 years of age (range roughly 20 to 90) and were under 90% male.

Per the germline V gene, CDR1 is SGDLS and CDR2 is YYNGEE. V was clipped by 0 bases and J by 2 bases; unmatched bases: 3. The length of the CDR3 is 15 residues. Assay: immunoSEQ multiplex PCR; the TCRdb copy retains only in-frame clones and omits some. The data hold around 87,000 clones, with approximately 94% observed a single time. This receptor was obtained from an adult with an advanced solid tumor such as melanoma, head and neck, liver or kidney cancer. The chain recombines TRBV9 with TRBJ2-5, with 8 bases aligning to TRBD2. Specimen: CD4+ or CD8+ T cells sorted from blood, collected in a trial of the OX40 agonist ivuxolimab. This chain's CDR3 is CASSVELAEQETQYF. CDR3 in DNA: TGTGCCAGCAGCGTAGAACTAGCGGAGCAAGAGACCCAGTACTTC.